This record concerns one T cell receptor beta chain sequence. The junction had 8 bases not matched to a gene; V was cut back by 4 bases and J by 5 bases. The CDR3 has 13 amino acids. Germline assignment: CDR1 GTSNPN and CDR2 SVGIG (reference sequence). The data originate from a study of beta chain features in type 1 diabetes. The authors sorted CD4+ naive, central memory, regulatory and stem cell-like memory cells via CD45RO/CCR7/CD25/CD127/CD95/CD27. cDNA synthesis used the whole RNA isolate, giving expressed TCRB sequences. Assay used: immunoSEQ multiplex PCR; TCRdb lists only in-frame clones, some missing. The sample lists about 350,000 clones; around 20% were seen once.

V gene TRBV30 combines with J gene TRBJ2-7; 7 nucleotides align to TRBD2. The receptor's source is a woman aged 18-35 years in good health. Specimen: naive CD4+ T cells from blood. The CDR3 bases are TGTGCCTGGAACCGGGAGGCCCCTGACGAGCAGTACTTC. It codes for CAWNREAPDEQYF.